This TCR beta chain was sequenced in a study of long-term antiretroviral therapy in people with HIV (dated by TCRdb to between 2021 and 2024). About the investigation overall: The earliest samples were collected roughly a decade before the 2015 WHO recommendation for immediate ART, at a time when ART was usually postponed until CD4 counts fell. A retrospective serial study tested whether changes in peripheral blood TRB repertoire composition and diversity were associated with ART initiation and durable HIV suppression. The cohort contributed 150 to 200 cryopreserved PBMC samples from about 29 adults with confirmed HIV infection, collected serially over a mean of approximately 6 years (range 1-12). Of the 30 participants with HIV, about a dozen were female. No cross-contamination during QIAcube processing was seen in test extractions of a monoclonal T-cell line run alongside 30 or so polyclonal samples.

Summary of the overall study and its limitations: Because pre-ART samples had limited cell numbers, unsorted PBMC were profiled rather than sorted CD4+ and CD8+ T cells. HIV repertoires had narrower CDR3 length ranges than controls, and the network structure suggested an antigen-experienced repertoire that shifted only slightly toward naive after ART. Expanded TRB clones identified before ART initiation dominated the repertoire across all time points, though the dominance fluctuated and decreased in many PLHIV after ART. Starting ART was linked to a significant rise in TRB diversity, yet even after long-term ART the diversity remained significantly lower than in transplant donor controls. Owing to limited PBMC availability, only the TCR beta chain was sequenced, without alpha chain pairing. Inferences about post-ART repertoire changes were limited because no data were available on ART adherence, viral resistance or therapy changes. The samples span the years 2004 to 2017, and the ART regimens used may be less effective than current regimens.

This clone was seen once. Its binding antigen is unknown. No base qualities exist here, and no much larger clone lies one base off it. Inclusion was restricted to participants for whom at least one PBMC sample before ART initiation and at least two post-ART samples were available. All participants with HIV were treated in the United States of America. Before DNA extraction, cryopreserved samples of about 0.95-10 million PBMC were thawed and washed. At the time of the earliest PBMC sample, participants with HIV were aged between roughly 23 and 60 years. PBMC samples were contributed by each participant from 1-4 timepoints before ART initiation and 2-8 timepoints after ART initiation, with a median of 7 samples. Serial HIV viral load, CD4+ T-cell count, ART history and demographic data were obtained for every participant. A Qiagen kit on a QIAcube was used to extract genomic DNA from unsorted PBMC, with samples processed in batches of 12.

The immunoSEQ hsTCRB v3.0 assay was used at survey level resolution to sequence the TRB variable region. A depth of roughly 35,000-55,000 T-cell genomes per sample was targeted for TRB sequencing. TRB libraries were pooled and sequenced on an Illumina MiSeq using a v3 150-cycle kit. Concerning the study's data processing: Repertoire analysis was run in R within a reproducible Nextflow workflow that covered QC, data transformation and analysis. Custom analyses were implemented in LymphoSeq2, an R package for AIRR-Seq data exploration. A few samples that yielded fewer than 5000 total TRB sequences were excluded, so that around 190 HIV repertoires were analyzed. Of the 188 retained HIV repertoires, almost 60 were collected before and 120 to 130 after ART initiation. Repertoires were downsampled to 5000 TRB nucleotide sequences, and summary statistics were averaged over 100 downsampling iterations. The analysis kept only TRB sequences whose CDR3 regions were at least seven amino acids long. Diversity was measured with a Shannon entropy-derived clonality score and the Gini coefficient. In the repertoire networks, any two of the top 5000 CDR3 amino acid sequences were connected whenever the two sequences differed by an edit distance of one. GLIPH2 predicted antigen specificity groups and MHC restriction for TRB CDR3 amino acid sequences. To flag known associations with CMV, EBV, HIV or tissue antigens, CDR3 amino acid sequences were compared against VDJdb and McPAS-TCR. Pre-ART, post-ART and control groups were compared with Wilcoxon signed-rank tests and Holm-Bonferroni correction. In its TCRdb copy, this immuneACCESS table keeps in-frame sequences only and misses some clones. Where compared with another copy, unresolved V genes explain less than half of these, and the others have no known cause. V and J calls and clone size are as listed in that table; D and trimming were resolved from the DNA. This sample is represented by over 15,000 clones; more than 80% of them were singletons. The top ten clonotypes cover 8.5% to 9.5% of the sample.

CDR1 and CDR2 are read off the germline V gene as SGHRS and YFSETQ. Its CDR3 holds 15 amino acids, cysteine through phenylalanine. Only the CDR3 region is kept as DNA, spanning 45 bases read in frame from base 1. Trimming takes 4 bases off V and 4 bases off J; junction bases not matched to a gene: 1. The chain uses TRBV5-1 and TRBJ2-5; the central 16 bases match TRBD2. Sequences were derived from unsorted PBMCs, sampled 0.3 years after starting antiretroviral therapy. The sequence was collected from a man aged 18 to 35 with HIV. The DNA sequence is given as TGCGCCAGCAGCGGGACTAGCGGGGGGGTAGAGACCCAGTACTTC. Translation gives CASSGTSGGVETQYF.